The 2 T cell receptor beta chains below all came from one sample that was sequenced in a study of lymphopenia after photon versus proton radiotherapy. Some clones are missing from TCRdb's copy, which holds only in-frame ones; the method was immunoSEQ multiplex PCR. The data hold about 53,000 clones, with 65% to 85% observed a single time. The sequencing here drew on peripheral blood, taken from a patient treated with photon-based radiotherapy. The receptors shown here come from a man aged 45 to 65 with gastric cancer.

The rearrangement links TRBV7-3 to TRBJ1-4; unclear D gene. Germline V gene lookup returns CDR1 SGHTA and CDR2 FQGTGA. The CDR3 is 14 residues long. The V end was cut by 2 bases, the J end by 8 bases, with 12 bases between. CDR3 loop: CASSLSLREEKLFF. The DNA of the CDR3 is TGTGCCAGCAGCTTATCGCTTCGAGAGGAAAAACTGTTTTTT.

This clone was picked up one time. V usage is TRBV14 and J usage is TRBJ2-5, with D perhaps TRBD1 (5 bases). The germline gives CDR1 SGHDN, CDR2 FVKESK. Trimming shortened V by 5 bases and J by 5 bases, and 15 bases separated the two germline ends. CDR3 length: 14 amino acids. This chain's CDR3 is CASSSGLLGETQYF. The CDR3 nucleotides read TGTGCCAGCAGCTCAGGGCTTCTCGGCGAGACCCAGTACTTC.